A single sample gave rise to the 25 T cell receptor beta chains below, sequenced in a study of T cell responses to AZD1222 COVID-19 vaccine. The data were produced by immunoSEQ multiplex PCR, yet TCRdb's version contains in-frame clones alone and is incomplete. The profile shows around 83,000 clones, about 82% of them singletons. Specimen: peripheral blood, collected on day 0 of AZD1222 vaccination. All receptors derive from an adult in good health.

The chain recombines TRBV28 with TRBJ2-1, with 11 bases matching TRBD2. After removal of 6 bases from V and 4 bases from J, the junction contained 5 bases not matched to a gene. The CDR3 consists of 15 residues. CDR1 is MDHEN, CDR2 SYDVKM, per germline. The CDR3 nucleotides read TGTGCCAGCAGAATGGGGACTAGCGGATACAATGAGCAGTTCTTC. This sequence encodes CASRMGTSGYNEQFF.

This chain links TRBV19 with TRBJ2-7; TRBD1 matches at 8 bases. CDR1 is LNHDA and CDR2 is SQIVND in the germline V gene (reference sequence). The CDR3 is 14 residues long. The trim removed 5 bases at V and 6 bases at J, leaving 9 bases unmatched. CDR3 DNA sequence: TGTGCCAGTAGTCAGGGGGCGGCAGGATCCGAGCAGTACTTC. It specifies CASSQGAAGSEQYF.

The chain links TRBV28 to TRBJ1-6; TRBD1 aligns across 11 bases. V trimming: 4 bases; J trimming: 9 bases; junction bases outside the gene matches: 8. Germline loops: CDR1 MDHEN, CDR2 SYDVKM. The CDR3 is made up of 16 amino acids. The CDR3 protein is CASSSYAGTGGSPLHF. The DNA for the CDR3 is TGTGCCAGCAGTTCCTACGCCGGGACAGGGGGTTCACCCCTCCACTTT.

The J gene is TRBJ2-3, the V gene TRBV14; D tentatively reads TRBD1 or TRBD2 (5 bases each). The CDR3 has 15 residues. Germline V gene sequence: CDR1 SGHDN, CDR2 FVKESK. The germline V and J ends were trimmed by 0 bases and 2 bases, with 9 bases remaining between them. The CDR3 protein is CASSQERGYTDTQYF. CDR3 DNA: TGTGCCAGCAGCCAAGAACGGGGCTACACAGATACGCAGTATTTT.

The chain has TRBV4-2 and TRBJ2-7; TRBD2 aligns across 7 bases. The CDR3 loop spans 13 amino acids. Per germline, CDR1 LGHNA and CDR2 YNFKEQ. The junction had 5 bases not matched to a gene; V was cut back by 0 bases and J by 9 bases. The CDR3 DNA reads TGTGCCAGCAGCCAAGATCTGCCGGGAGGGCAGTACTTC. Amino acids: CASSQDLPGGQYF.

V usage is TRBV19 and J usage is TRBJ2-1; TRBD2 matches 9 bases. V was pared by 7 bases and J by 0 bases, with 1 base of the junction left unmatched. The CDR3 covers 14 residues. In germline, CDR1 is LNHDA, CDR2 SQIVND (reference sequence). In DNA, the CDR3 is TGTGCCAGTACTAGCGGGGTCTCCTACAATGAGCAGTTCTTC. It codes for CASTSGVSYNEQFF.

The chain combines TRBV7-3 with TRBJ2-1, with TRBD2 matching over 8 bases. The CDR3 spans 14 residues. Looked up from germline, CDR1 is SGHTA and CDR2 is FQGTGA. V lost 1 base, J lost 6 bases, and 2 bases stayed unmatched. Here the CDR3 DNA reads TGTGCCAGCAGCTTAAGGACTAGCAGCAATGAGCAGTTCTTC. The encoded protein is CASSLRTSSNEQFF. Based on the CDR3 plus reference TRBV7-3 and TRBJ2-1, the full variable domain is GAGVSQTPSNKVTEKGKYVELRCDPISGHTALYWYRQSLGQGPEFLIYFQGTGAADDSGLPNDRFFAVRPEGSVSTLKIQRTERGDSAVYLCASSLRTSSNEQFFGPGTRLTVL.

The chain combines TRBV20-1 with TRBJ1-1, with D possibly TRBD1 on 5 matching bases. There are 10 residues in the CDR3. V was cut by 8 bases and J by 7 bases, with 11 bases left in between. Germline assignment: CDR1 DFQATT and CDR2 SNEGSKA (reference sequence). This CDR3 is CSRRRGEAFF. Here the CDR3 DNA reads TGCAGTCGACGAAGGGGTGAAGCTTTCTTT.

The chain recombines TRBV5-1 with TRBJ2-3; D perhaps matches TRBD1 (6 bases). There are 15 residues in the CDR3. The ends were cut back, 4 bases at V and 3 bases at J, with 15 bases in the middle. Germline lookup yields CDR1 SGHRS and CDR2 YFSETQ. The CDR3 sequence: CASSHGLQGTDTQYF. The CDR3 coding sequence is TGCGCCAGCAGCCACGGGTTACAGGGAACAGATACGCAGTATTTT.

This clone was detected only once. The V and J genes are TRBV5-8 and TRBJ2-3; D gene uncertain. CDR1 is SGHTS, CDR2 YDEGEE, per germline. The CDR3 spans 14 residues. Trimming pared 3 bases from V and 5 bases from J, leaving 13 bases between. The CDR3 nucleotides read TGTGCCAGCAGCTCGCGGACCCTGGGAGATACGCAGTATTTT. Translation gives CASSSRTLGDTQYF.

This clone was counted a few times. The chain is built from TRBV5-8 and TRBJ1-2, with TRBD1 as a possible D gene (5 bases). Germline CDR1 and CDR2: SGHTS and YDEGEE. V was shortened by 3 bases and J by 4 bases, with 10 bases between the two germline ends. The CDR3 runs to 13 residues. The CDR3 region has the DNA TGTGCCAGCAGCTGGGGCGTACTCTATGGCTACACCTTC. Its protein product is CASSWGVLYGYTF.

CDR3 in DNA: TGCAGCCTCCAAGGGGGGACAGAAAACACAGATACGCAGTATTTT. Translated, it gives CSLQGGTENTDTQYF. The genes are TRBV29-1 and TRBJ2-3, with a weak D call TRBD1 (7 bases). In germline, CDR1 is SQVTM, CDR2 ANQGSEA. There are 15 residues in the CDR3. V lost 8 bases and J 2 bases, leaving 20 bases between the germline ends.

CDR3 protein: CASSERRSYNSPLHF. CDR3 DNA: TGTGCCAGCAGTGAGCGGCGCTCCTATAATTCACCCCTCCACTTT. This sequence joins TRBV2 and TRBJ1-6; D unresolved. Germline V gives CDR1 SNHLY, CDR2 FYNNEI. The CDR3 has 15 amino acids. Trimming stripped 3 bases from V and 0 bases from J, with 6 bases between.

The genes are TRBV5-1 and TRBJ1-2; 7 positions agree with TRBD1. Per germline, CDR1 SGHRS and CDR2 YFSETQ. This CDR3 contains 14 residues. V shed 4 bases and J 4 bases; nucleotides not matched to a gene: 7. CDR3 DNA: TGCGCCAGCAGCCCCGGCCAGGGGGGCTATGGCTACACCTTC. Translated: CASSPGQGGYGYTF.

The chain has TRBV3-1 (or the pseudogene TRBV3-2) and TRBJ1-1, with a possible D match to TRBD1 (6 bases). Germline assignment: CDR1 LGHDT and CDR2 YNNKEL (reference sequence). The CDR3 contains 14 residues. V shed 1 base and J shed 4 bases, with 10 bases lying between them. CDR3 protein: CASSQGGHGTEAFF. The CDR3 nucleotides are TGTGCCAGCAGCCAAGGGGGGCACGGCACTGAAGCTTTCTTT.

The V and J genes are TRBV5-4 and TRBJ2-5; the match to TRBD1 covers 9 bases. Trimming removed 3 bases from V and 5 bases from J; junction bases left unmatched: 11. CDR3 size: 16 residues. CDR1 is SGHNT, CDR2 YYREEE, per germline (reference sequence). CDR3 in DNA: TGTGCCAGCAGCTGGCCGGGACAGGGTATGTCGGAGACCCAGTACTTC. This translates into CASSWPGQGMSETQYF.

The chain links TRBV15 to TRBJ2-1; a possible D gene is TRBD2 (6 bases). CDR1 is LNHNV, CDR2 YYDKDF, per germline (reference sequence). The CDR3 covers 15 residues. V lost 3 bases, J lost 0 bases, and 9 bases lay in between. CDR3 in DNA: TGTGCCACCAGCAGCGGGGGTCGCTCCTACAATGAGCAGTTCTTC. This sequence encodes CATSSGGRSYNEQFF.

The V gene is TRBV29-1, the J gene TRBJ2-5; 8 bases fit TRBD1. The CDR3 sequence is 13 residues long. The J segment lost 6 bases and the V segment lost 1 base, leaving 4 bases of the junction unmatched. CDR1 and CDR2 (germline): SQVTM, ANQGSEA. CDR3 in DNA: TGCAGCGTTGAAGGACAGGGGCTGAAGACCCAGTACTTC. It is translated as CSVEGQGLKTQYF.

A single count supports this clone. This chain links TRBV7-3 with TRBJ1-3; 7 nucleotides match TRBD1. Looked up from germline, CDR1 is SGHTA and CDR2 is FQGTGA. The CDR3 length is 15 residues. J gave up 2 bases and V 5 bases, and 6 bases lay outside the gene matches. Written as DNA, the CDR3 is TGTGCCAGCAGCCTAGGGGGCCTCGCTGGAAACACCATATATTTT. Translated, it gives CASSLGGLAGNTIYF.

The CDR3 DNA reads as TGTGCCAGCTCACCCGGACTAGCGGGGCTCTCCTACGAGCAGTACTTC. It specifies CASSPGLAGLSYEQYF. This sequence joins TRBV18 and TRBJ2-7; 12 bases are a match to TRBD2. Germline CDR1 is KGHSH and CDR2 is LQKENI. The junction had 3 bases not matched to a gene; V was cut back by 3 bases and J by 0 bases. The CDR3 is 16 residues long.

CDR3 protein: CASSLGAGNPYQETQYF. The CDR3 region has the DNA TGTGCCAGCAGCTTAGGGGCGGGGAACCCGTACCAAGAGACCCAGTACTTC. This rearrangement joins TRBV7-2 to TRBJ2-5; TRBD2 might be the D (6 bases). The CDR3 covers 17 residues. Trimming left V 1 base short and J 0 bases short, with 15 bases between. Germline V gene data show CDR1 as SGHTA and CDR2 as FQGNSA.

The chain joins TRBV15 to TRBJ2-7; D may be TRBD1 or TRBD2 (6 bases each). CDR3 length: 15 residues. V shed 2 bases and J shed 5 bases, with 16 bases lying between them. CDR1 and CDR2 (germline): LNHNV, YYDKDF (reference sequence). The CDR3 spells CATSRTIGGRHEQYF. In DNA form, the CDR3 reads TGTGCCACCAGCAGAACCATAGGGGGGAGGCACGAGCAGTACTTC.

J is TRBJ2-7 and V is TRBV2; D not resolved. Per germline, CDR1 SNHLY and CDR2 FYNNEI. The ends were cut back, 7 bases at V and 4 bases at J, with 17 bases in the middle. There are 14 residues in the CDR3. CDR3 sequence (DNA): TGTGCCAGCAAATATCGTGGGGTCGAGTACGAGCAGTACTTC. This encodes CASKYRGVEYEQYF. The entire variable domain, with the rest obtained from reference TRBV2 and TRBJ2-7, is as follows: EPEVTQTPSHQVTQMGQEVILRCVPISNHLYFYWYRQILGQKVEFLVSFYNNEISEKSEIFDDQFSVERPDGSNFTLKIRSTKLEDSAMYFCASKYRGVEYEQYFGPGTRLTVT.

The chain carries TRBV5-1 and TRBJ2-6; D unresolved. The CDR3 length is 15 residues. Germline CDR1 SGHRS, CDR2 YFSETQ. The V gene lost 1 base and the J gene lost 4 bases, with 9 bases spanning the gap. The CDR3: CASSLSGEGANVLTF. The CDR3 DNA follows: TGCGCCAGCAGCTTGTCTGGGGAAGGGGCCAACGTCCTGACTTTC.

In nucleotides, the CDR3 is TGTGCCTGGAGTACGGGACTAGCGGGAAACAATGAGCAGTTCTTC. Translating it yields CAWSTGLAGNNEQFF. The chain has TRBV30 and TRBJ2-1, with TRBD2 matching 13 bases. The V and J ends lost 2 bases and 5 bases, in that order; junction bases with no gene match: 3. CDR1 and CDR2 (germline): GTSNPN, SVGIG (reference sequence). The CDR3 has 15 residues.